A selection of T cell receptor beta chains follows, all from one sample in a study of somatic mutations in T cells in chronic GVHD. Measured with immunoSEQ multiplex PCR; TCRdb has only the in-frame clones, and not every one. In the table there are around 13,000 clones, approximately 80% of which are singletons. The source material was Vbeta20-negative CD4+ T cells from blood. The receptors were sampled from a male patient aged 50 to 60 with chronic graft-versus-host disease. The graft donor may account for some of the T cells. Each CDR3 is given with its conserved first and last residue. A D gene is named only where the DNA matches it firmly. A row's size may be missing; if present it is once, few, many or a size class.

j_call,v_call,clone_size,d_call,cdr3_aa,cdr3_nt
TRBJ1-1,TRBV5-6,-,-,CASSLVEGIEAFF,TGTGCCAGCAGCTTGGTAGAGGGAATTGAAGCTTTCTTT
TRBJ2-1,TRBV28,-,TRBD2,CASSLVAGGFEQFF,TGTGCCAGCAGTTTAGTAGCGGGAGGGTTTGAGCAGTTCTTC
TRBJ2-7,TRBV19,-,-,CASSIAGINEQYF,TGTGCCAGTAGTATAGCAGGGATCAACGAGCAGTACTTC
TRBJ2-1,TRBV7-9,-,-,CASSLARRGGVNEQFF,TGTGCCAGCAGCTTAGCTAGGAGGGGGGGCGTCAATGAGCAGTTCTTC
TRBJ2-7,TRBV6-1,-,-,CASSPEGGGPSEQYF,TGTGCCAGCTCCCCCGAGGGGGGAGGGCCTAGCGAGCAGTACTTC
TRBJ1-2,TRBV27,few,-,CASTVSRGVEYGYTF,TGTGCCAGCACCGTCTCACGGGGGGTGGAGTATGGCTACACCTTC
TRBJ2-3,TRBV15,once,TRBD1,CATSRDRTGGFEDTQYF,TGTGCCACCAGCAGAGATAGAACAGGGGGCTTTGAAGATACGCAGTATTTT
TRBJ2-3,TRBV7-8,-,-,CASSSRLDSTDTQYF,TGTGCCAGCAGCTCCCGACTAGACAGCACAGATACGCAGTATTTT
TRBJ2-3,TRBV6-6,-,-,CASSYLDYGADTQYF,TGTGCCAGCAGTTACTTGGACTACGGGGCAGATACGCAGTATTTT
TRBJ2-3,TRBV19,-,TRBD2,CASKEGGYTDTQYF,TGTGCCAGTAAGGAGGGAGGGTACACAGATACGCAGTATTTT
TRBJ2-1,TRBV7-2,-,TRBD2,CASSLAASGGYNEQFF,TGTGCCAGCAGCTTAGCGGCTAGCGGGGGGTACAATGAGCAGTTCTTC
TRBJ2-3,TRBV14,-,-,CASSPLGLAGDTQYF,TGTGCCAGCAGCCCCTTAGGCCTAGCCGGGGATACGCAGTATTTT
TRBJ1-2,TRBV10-3,-,-,CAIGATNYGYTF,TGTGCCATCGGTGCCACTAACTATGGCTACACCTTC
TRBJ1-2,TRBV7-2,-,TRBD1,CASSLAGTGKGYTF,TGTGCCAGCAGCTTAGCCGGGACAGGGAAGGGCTACACCTTC
TRBJ2-7,TRBV11-2,-,TRBD1,CASSLGQGGYEQYF,TGTGCCAGCAGCCTGGGACAGGGGGGCTACGAGCAGTACTTC
TRBJ2-7,TRBV29-1,few,TRBD2,CSAERGSGRLSEQYF,TGCAGCGCTGAACGTGGTAGCGGGAGGCTCTCTGAGCAGTACTTC
TRBJ1-4,TRBV7-9,few,TRBD1,CASSLVRRGQSNEKLFF,TGTGCCAGCAGCTTAGTCCGCAGGGGGCAGTCTAATGAAAAACTGTTTTTT
TRBJ1-1,TRBV2,-,-,CASEKEQTLNTEAFF,TGTGCCAGCGAAAAGGAACAGACCCTGAACACTGAAGCTTTCTTT
TRBJ1-5,TRBV29-1,-,-,CSVAEDTTQHF,TGCAGCGTGGCCGAGGACACGACCCAGCATTTT
TRBJ1-4,TRBV6-5,-,-,CATKGETNEKLFF,TGTGCCACTAAAGGAGAAACTAATGAAAAACTGTTTTTT
TRBJ1-2,TRBV18,-,TRBD1,CASSPGQGEYGYTF,TGTGCCAGCTCCCCGGGACAGGGAGAGTATGGCTACACCTTC
TRBJ2-7,TRBV2,-,-,CASRPQGTGYEQYF,TGTGCCAGCAGACCCCAGGGAACAGGGTACGAGCAGTACTTC
TRBJ1-1,TRBV6-4,-,-,CASRRGGSQNTEAFF,TGTGCCAGCCGCCGTGGGGGGAGTCAGAACACTGAAGCTTTCTTT
TRBJ1-5,TRBV6-6,-,TRBD1,CACRQGVNSNQPQHF,TGTGCCTGCCGCCAGGGGGTTAACAGCAATCAGCCCCAGCATTTT
TRBJ2-3,TRBV2,few,-,CASSEERYTQYF,TGTGCCAGCAGTGAAGAGCGGTATACGCAGTATTTT
TRBJ1-5,TRBV2,few,-,CASSGDVLNQPQHF,TGTGCCAGCAGTGGCGATGTGCTCAATCAGCCCCAGCATTTT
TRBJ1-3,TRBV10-3,once,-,CAIQGSGNTIYF,TGTGCCATCCAGGGTTCTGGAAACACCATATATTTT
TRBJ1-4,TRBV6-6,-,-,CASYSSGLSNEKLFF,TGTGCCAGCTACTCTTCGGGACTATCTAATGAAAAACTGTTTTTT
TRBJ2-3,TRBV10-3,-,TRBD1,CASNGGQGNRGDTQYF,TGTGCCTCCAATGGCGGACAGGGTAATCGGGGGGATACGCAGTATTTT
TRBJ2-7,TRBV15,-,-,CATSNSLGREQYF,TGTGCCACCAGCAACTCATTGGGCAGGGAGCAGTACTTC
TRBJ1-1,TRBV18,once,TRBD1,CASSPPLGQGGLEAFF,TGTGCCAGCTCACCACCTTTAGGACAGGGGGGTCTCGAAGCTTTCTTT
TRBJ2-7,TRBV6-1,-,TRBD1,CASSPAGTDHYEQYF,TGTGCCAGCAGTCCCGCCGGGACAGACCACTACGAGCAGTACTTC
TRBJ1-5,TRBV27,few,-,CASSLFRGMQPQHF,TGTGCCAGCAGTTTATTTAGGGGAATGCAGCCCCAGCATTTT
TRBJ2-5,TRBV7-9,once,-,CASSSGRGIETQYF,TGTGCCAGCAGCTCGGGCAGGGGCATAGAGACCCAGTACTTC
TRBJ1-5,TRBV5-7,-,-,CASSLTGPGQPQHF,TGTGCCAGCAGCTTGACAGGGCCTGGTCAGCCCCAGCATTTT
TRBJ2-1,TRBV7-9,-,TRBD1,CASSLDRGSYNEQFF,TGTGCCAGCAGTCTGGACAGGGGGTCTTACAATGAGCAGTTCTTC
TRBJ2-1,TRBV11-2,once,TRBD2,CASSLDRSGRSYNEQFF,TGTGCCAGCAGCTTAGATCGCAGCGGGAGGTCCTACAATGAGCAGTTCTTC
TRBJ2-7,TRBV19,few,-,CASSMSAGASYEQYF,TGTGCCAGTAGTATGAGTGCGGGGGCCTCCTACGAGCAGTACTTC
TRBJ1-4,TRBV6-1,-,-,CASSPWRTTNEKLFF,TGTGCCAGCAGCCCTTGGAGAACAACTAATGAAAAACTGTTTTTT
TRBJ1-4,TRBV10-3,few,TRBD1,CAISATGTNEKLFF,TGTGCCATCAGCGCGACAGGGACTAATGAAAAACTGTTTTTT
TRBJ1-6,TRBV6-6,-,-,CASRPRNSPLHF,TGTGCCAGCAGGCCCCGGAATTCACCCCTCCACTTT
TRBJ1-2,TRBV6-4,once,TRBD1,CASSGQGGGNYGYTF,TGTGCCAGCAGTGGACAGGGGGGGGGCAACTATGGCTACACCTTC
TRBJ2-7,TRBV13,-,TRBD2,CASSFGGGLYEQYF,TGTGCCAGCAGCTTCGGGGGGGGCCTCTACGAGCAGTACTTC
TRBJ1-4,TRBV5-6,few,-,CASSGQRNEKLFF,TGTGCCAGCAGCGGACAGCGGAATGAAAAACTGTTTTTT
TRBJ1-2,TRBV5-5,-,TRBD1,CASSLAWTGATSNYGYTF,TGTGCCAGCAGCTTGGCCTGGACAGGGGCCACCTCTAACTATGGCTACACCTTC
TRBJ1-1,TRBV6-1,-,TRBD1,CASISTGFEAFF,TGTGCCAGCATTTCGACAGGGTTTGAAGCTTTCTTT
TRBJ1-1,TRBV5-4,-,-,CASSLTAYTEAFF,TGTGCCAGCAGCTTAACAGCCTACACTGAAGCTTTCTTT
TRBJ2-2,TRBV29-1,-,TRBD2,CSVTSGSSNTGELFF,TGCAGCGTGACTAGCGGGAGCTCGAACACCGGGGAGCTGTTTTTT
TRBJ2-7,TRBV5-4,-,TRBD1,CASSKYRDSAYEQYF,TGTGCCAGCAGCAAATACCGGGACAGTGCCTACGAGCAGTACTTC
TRBJ2-7,TRBV6-5,-,-,CASSYELAQYF,TGTGCCAGCAGTTACGAGCTAGCGCAGTACTTC
TRBJ1-1,TRBV7-7,-,-,CASSPPVRGINTEAFF,TGTGCCAGCAGCCCACCGGTGCGGGGTATTAACACTGAAGCTTTCTTT
TRBJ2-1,TRBV4-1,-,TRBD2,CASSPQRDLSYNEQFF,TGCGCCAGCAGCCCCCAGCGGGACCTCTCCTACAATGAGCAGTTCTTC
TRBJ2-7,TRBV28,-,-,CASSSRQPGPHEQYF,TGTGCCAGCAGTTCCCGACAGCCCGGTCCCCACGAGCAGTACTTC
TRBJ2-1,TRBV9,few,-,CASSVEGLGEQFF,TGTGCCAGCAGCGTAGAGGGGCTCGGTGAGCAGTTCTTC
TRBJ1-1,TRBV28,-,-,CASRLHSNTEAFF,TGTGCCAGCAGATTACATTCGAACACTGAAGCTTTCTTT
TRBJ2-7,TRBV11-2,-,TRBD2,CASSTRGGRKSIYEQYF,TGTGCCAGCAGCACGCGGGGGGGACGGAAATCCATCTACGAGCAGTACTTC
TRBJ1-2,TRBV6-5,-,-,CASSEILGRGYTF,TGTGCCAGCAGTGAAATACTAGGAAGAGGCTACACCTTC
TRBJ1-1,TRBV6-1,-,-,CASSEVFGGLGTEAFF,TGTGCCAGCAGTGAGGTCTTCGGGGGATTGGGCACTGAAGCTTTCTTT
TRBJ1-2,TRBV28,few,-,CASSYAIGYTF,TGTGCCAGCAGTTATGCTATTGGCTACACCTTC